Listed here is a single T cell receptor beta chain. This clonotype was observed many times. No cognate antigen has been identified for it. No base-level quality is on record; no much larger clone is a single base apart. The intended sense of this specimen's time point label: pre-sensitization, week 0. The treatment or condition label, read with the paper, signifies: therapeutic diphenylcyclopropenone sensitization with weekly scalp DPC. Blood at each patch-test visit was drawn before the patch test was applied. Patients were eligible if aged 18 to 70, diagnosed with alopecia and judged suitable for DPC therapy, and pregnant patients were excluded. Unfractionated whole blood was collected in Tempus Blood RNA tubes, and total RNA was extracted from that blood. The receptor library was made with RACE. This sample was sequenced with a NextSeq 500. During library preparation, unique molecular identifiers were attached to individual cDNA molecules so that TCRs could be counted in a quantitative, reproducible way. Both TCR alpha and TCR beta chains were sequenced from each blood RNA sample. On the authors' methods: A median of around 100,000 TCRs per sample was observed, with a range of about 23,224 to 690,600. The Decombinator software suite was used to annotate V, J and CDR3 in the TCR reads. For PS versus PT1 abundance plots, all samples were subsampled to the same number of TCRs (28,000). Expanded TCRs were defined as absent before sensitization and observed at least eight times at the 2-week time point. In-frame beta chains were kept once TCRdb had trimmed the public reads at Q25 with fastp and called clones with MiXCR. CDR3 protein sequences are deduplicated, and each keeps its most common genes and DNA. In this record, the V and J calls reflect TCRdb's handling and not the investigators' own analysis. The sample yields a few hundred thousand distinct CDR3 sequences; around 5.5% were counted once. Around 8% of the sample is taken by the ten largest.

The CDR3 numbers 18 residues from cysteine through phenylalanine. Only CDR3 DNA remains: 54 bases, in frame from the first base. Looking up the germline V gene yields CDR1 MDHEN and CDR2 SYDVKM. The junction carries 24 bases between V and J, which are trimmed by 5 bases and 4 bases respectively. The data stem from a study of human T cells and chemical hapten exposure (dated by TCRdb to about 2021). For the wider study: For sensitization, 2% DPC in acetone was applied to a roughly 2 cm by roughly 2 cm area of upper inner arm skin. Patch testing was performed on the upper back with Finn chambers containing 0.01% DPC, and the patch tests were scored after 6 days according to International Contact Dermatitis Research Group standards. Most of the patients in the cohort were female, and the cohort covered alopecia areata with under or over 50% scalp involvement, alopecia totalis and alopecia universalis. Peripheral blood TCR repertoire changes were tracked in vivo in alopecia patients during primary and secondary sensitization to the hapten diphenylcyclopropenone (DPC). Patient blood was sampled pre-sensitization (week 0) and at 2, 6 and about 24 weeks after DPC sensitization. For TCR sequencing, blood came from over 25 alopecia patients at anywhere from one to four time points (pre-sensitization, 2, 6 and 24 weeks). Patients additionally received weekly therapeutic DPC doses to the scalp throughout the roughly 24-week study period. Libraries were pooled for sequencing, and per-sample TCR yields varied mainly because of small differences in library volumes within the pool. General findings and caveats noted by the study authors: Compared with pre-sensitization or healthy control sets, expanded TCRs formed significantly more large CDR3 similarity clusters, which is consistent with antigen-driven responses. The number of TCRs above 1 in 1000 frequency did not change with DPC sensitization; there was no evidence of global repertoire structure alterations. A positive correlation was found between the number of PT1 expanded TCRs and patch test score, with significance reached at thresholds 8, 16 and 32 but not 4. Because every patient had alopecia, a presumed autoimmune disease, the patients' immune response might differ from that of healthy individuals. After repeated subsampling, the strength of the expansion versus patch-test correlation and the threshold at which it became significant changed.

The material sequenced was whole blood, taken in connection with sensitization to the hapten diphenylcyclopropenone (DPC). The chain couples TRBV28 to TRBJ2-1; possibly the D gene is TRBD1, per 8 matching bases. The sequence was obtained from a woman between 18 and 30 years old with alopecia areata. Some clones in this sample may be carry-over from other donors' samples. The encoded CDR3 is CASSTLIGGTGPYNEQFF. The DNA reads as follows: TGTGCCAGCAGTACCCTAATCGGGGGGACAGGACCATACAATGAGCAGTTCTTC.